These 5 T cell receptor beta chains originate from one sample sequenced in a study of cytomegalovirus exposure and HLA in healthy donors. Use of 60 Vbeta and 13 Jbeta primers characterized the PCR. The table came from immunoSEQ multiplex PCR; TCRdb's copy has only in-frame clones and leaves some out. The sample has around 91,000 clones, 55% to 75% seen once. The sample taken for sequencing was PBMCs. Receptors were obtained from a man between 60 and 75 years old in good health and CMV-seronegative.

The chain joins TRBV28 to TRBJ2-5; weak D call: TRBD1 (5 bases). V lost 5 bases, J lost 4 bases, and 17 bases lay in between. Germline V lookup: CDR1 MDHEN, CDR2 SYDVKM. This CDR3 spans 15 amino acids. In nucleotides, the CDR3 is TGTGCCAGCAGTATTTCGTCTTATGGGGCAGAGACCCAGTACTTC. This encodes CASSISSYGAETQYF.

The V and J genes are TRBV28 and TRBJ1-2, with D maybe TRBD1 (5 bases). Germline loops: CDR1 MDHEN, CDR2 SYDVKM. Trimming removed 6 bases at V and 7 bases at J, with 21 bases between. The CDR3 has 15 amino acids. CDR3 sequence (DNA): TGTGCCAGCAGCCCTCCTCAGGGAATACCTAGTGGCTACACCTTC. Translating it yields CASSPPQGIPSGYTF.

This sequence joins TRBV10-3 and TRBJ1-1, with a tentative D call TRBD1 (6 bases). There are 14 residues in the CDR3. The V gene's germline CDR1 is ENHRY and CDR2 SYGVKD. V lost 6 bases, J lost 0 bases, and 11 bases lay in between. The CDR3 sequence is CAISPGVLNTEAFF. Here the CDR3 DNA reads TGTGCCATCAGCCCAGGGGTCCTGAACACTGAAGCTTTCTTT.

The chain employs TRBV5-5 and TRBJ2-5, with TRBD2 identical over 13 bases. The V segment lost 4 bases and the J segment 5 bases; nucleotides outside the gene matches: 8. The CDR3 is 16 amino acids. Germline-derived CDR1 and CDR2 are SGHKS and YYEKEE (reference sequence). DNA for the CDR3: TGTGCCAGCAGCAGGACTAGCGGGAGAACGGGGGAGACCCAGTACTTC. Amino acids: CASSRTSGRTGETQYF.

This clone occurred once. The chain couples TRBV18 to TRBJ1-6; the D gene is possibly TRBD1 (6 bases). The CDR3 extends over 17 amino acids. Germline V gene sequence: CDR1 KGHSH, CDR2 LQKENI. The V end was cut by 6 bases, the J end by 0 bases, with 15 bases between. CDR3 protein: CASSPGHGSSYNSPLHF. In DNA, the CDR3 is TGTGCCAGCTCTCCGGGACACGGAAGCTCCTATAATTCACCCCTCCACTTT. The full variable domain, in which reference TRBV18 and TRBJ1-6 provide the parts outside the CDR3, is NAGVMQNPRHLVRRRGQEARLRCSPMKGHSHVYWYRQLPEEGLKFMVYLQKENIIDESGMPKERFSAEFPKEGPSILRIQQVVRGDSAAYFCASSPGHGSSYNSPLHFGNGTRLTVT.